The 14 T cell receptor beta chains reported below all come from one sample, sequenced in a study of T cells after yellow fever vaccination. TCRdb passed the 5' RACE reads through MiXCR, listing each CDR3 protein once. The sample contains some 420,000 distinct CDR3 sequences, around 20% of which appear only once. The sequences come from PBMCs, collected before the yellow fever booster vaccination. The source of these receptors is a man aged 18 to 30 who received the YFV17D yellow fever vaccine.

This clonotype was counted a few times. The V call is TRBV11-3, the J call TRBJ2-1; D is uncertain. Trimming cost V 0 bases and J 8 bases, with 14 bases left between them. The CDR3 has 15 amino acids. Germline CDR1 reads SGHNT; CDR2 reads YENEEA. The CDR3 here is CASSLDGPSVDEQFF. The CDR3 nucleotides are TGTGCCAGCAGCTTAGATGGTCCCTCAGTCGATGAGCAGTTCTTC.

This sequence joins TRBV4-1 and TRBJ2-5, with D maybe TRBD1 (5 bases). Germline values: CDR1 MGHRA, CDR2 YSYEKL. The CDR3 runs to 15 residues. V lost 2 bases and J lost 5, with 15 bases in between. CDR3 DNA: TGCGCCAGCAGCCAACGACAGCGTAAGGGCGAGACCCAGTACTTC. It is translated as CASSQRQRKGETQYF.

This clonotype was observed a handful of times. The V gene is TRBV4-1, the J gene TRBJ2-2; D is uncertain. Trimming stripped 4 bases from V and 8 bases from J, with 17 bases between. Germline CDR1 reads MGHRA; CDR2 reads YSYEKL. The CDR3 is made up of 15 amino acids. CDR3 sequence reads: CASSPVGIGAGELFF. DNA for the CDR3: TGCGCCAGCAGCCCTGTGGGGATAGGTGCAGGGGAGCTGTTTTTT.

This clonotype has ten or more counts. V is TRBV12-3 or TRBV12-4 and J is TRBJ1-5; maybe TRBD1 (6 bases). This CDR3 has 13 amino acids. V lost 6 bases, J lost 4 bases, and 10 bases lay in between. CDR3 sequence reads: CASSRRGNQPQHF. As DNA, the CDR3 is TGTGCCAGCAGCCGAAGGGGGAATCAGCCCCAGCATTTT.

The chain uses TRBV28 and TRBJ1-6; 8 bases align to TRBD1. Germline CDR1 reads MDHEN; CDR2 reads SYDVKM. The CDR3 length is 21 residues. The V and J ends lost 5 bases and 0 bases, in that order; junction bases with no gene match: 18. CDR3 DNA: TGTGCCAGCAGTCTCGAACCGGGACAGGCAAGGGTGTCCTCCTATAATTCACCCCTCCACTTT. It yields the protein CASSLEPGQARVSSYNSPLHF.

This clonotype showed up many times. The chain has TRBV12-3 or TRBV12-4 and TRBJ2-3; 10 bases line up with TRBD2. J lost 8 bases, V lost 3 bases, and 11 bases had no gene match. CDR3 length: 16 amino acids. The CDR3 nucleotides are TGTGCCAGCAGTTTGTCTAGCGGGGGACCAAGCGGTACGCAGTATTTT. Its protein is CASSLSSGGPSGTQYF.

The table lists this clonotype with a few counts. The chain recombines TRBV20-1 with TRBJ2-1, with D unclear. The CDR3 spans 11 residues. V gave up 2 bases and J gave up 9 bases, with 8 bases separating them. Germline assignment: CDR1 DFQATT and CDR2 SNEGSKA (reference sequence). This chain's CDR3 is CSARSDGEQFF. DNA of the CDR3: TGCAGTGCTAGATCCGACGGTGAGCAGTTCTTC.

The rearrangement uses TRBV4-1 and TRBJ1-2; perhaps TRBD1 as D (6 bases). The length of the CDR3 is 17 residues. Between the trimmed V and J ends, which lost 4 bases and 0 bases, there was a span of 18 bases. Germline V lookup: CDR1 MGHRA, CDR2 YSYEKL. The CDR3 region has the DNA TGCGCCAGCAGCCCGACAGTGGGGGCATCTCCTAACTATGGCTACACCTTC. It translates to CASSPTVGASPNYGYTF.

This clonotype was found once. The J gene is TRBJ2-5, the V gene TRBV20-1; D ambiguous. The CDR3 runs to 13 residues. The V gene lost 3 bases and the J gene lost 5 bases, with 13 bases spanning the gap. Looked up from germline, CDR1 is DFQATT and CDR2 is SNEGSKA (reference sequence). This CDR3 reads CSASPGIGETQYF. CDR3 nucleotides: TGCAGTGCTAGTCCAGGAATCGGGGAGACCCAGTACTTC.

The V and J genes are TRBV5-1 and TRBJ2-1, with D perhaps matching TRBD1 (6 bases). V was shortened by 2 bases and J by 8 bases, with 11 bases between the two germline ends. The CDR3 has 13 amino acids. Germline CDR1 is SGHRS and CDR2 is YFSETQ. CDR3 nucleotides: TGCGCCAGCAGCTTACCAGGGGCTGATGAGCAGTTCTTC. Protein product: CASSLPGADEQFF.

CDR3 protein: CASSALGTANTGELFF. CDR3 coding DNA: TGTGCCAGCAGCGCACTCGGGACAGCGAACACCGGGGAGCTGTTTTTT. This chain uses TRBV9 with TRBJ2-2, with 7 bases that match TRBD1. CDR1 SGDLS and CDR2 YYNGEE come from the germline V gene. V gave up 3 bases and J gave up 0 bases; unmatched junction bases: 5. The CDR3 covers 16 residues.

This clonotype was recorded a few times. The V call is TRBV5-1, the J call TRBJ2-5; 8 positions agree with TRBD2. Germline trimming cut 0 bases from V and 4 bases from J; bases unmatched to any gene: 11. The CDR3 is 17 amino acids. Germline V gene sequence: CDR1 SGHRS, CDR2 YFSETQ. CDR3 nucleotide sequence: TGCGCCAGCAGCTTGGCCGGGCTAGCGGGTAGTCGAGAGACCCAGTACTTC. Amino acids: CASSLAGLAGSRETQYF.

In its sample, this clonotype was seen a few times. The chain recombines TRBV27 with TRBJ2-7, with 11 bases lining up with TRBD2. The CDR3 contains 14 residues. The germline CDR1 and CDR2 sequences are MNHEY and SMNVEV (reference sequence). V lost 4 bases to trimming and J lost 2 bases; unmatched junction nucleotides: 1. The CDR3 DNA follows: TGTGCCAGCAGTTATAGCGGGGGGGCCTACGAGCAGTACGTC. Translating it yields CASSYSGGAYEQYV.

The J gene is TRBJ2-5, the V gene TRBV4-1; 7 bases align to TRBD1. This CDR3 spans 15 amino acids. Trimming removed 3 bases from V and 5 bases from J; junction bases left unmatched: 9. From germline, CDR1 is MGHRA and CDR2 YSYEKL. CDR3 amino acids: CASSQRFTGDETQYF. The CDR3 DNA is TGCGCCAGCAGCCAGAGATTTACAGGGGATGAGACCCAGTACTTC.